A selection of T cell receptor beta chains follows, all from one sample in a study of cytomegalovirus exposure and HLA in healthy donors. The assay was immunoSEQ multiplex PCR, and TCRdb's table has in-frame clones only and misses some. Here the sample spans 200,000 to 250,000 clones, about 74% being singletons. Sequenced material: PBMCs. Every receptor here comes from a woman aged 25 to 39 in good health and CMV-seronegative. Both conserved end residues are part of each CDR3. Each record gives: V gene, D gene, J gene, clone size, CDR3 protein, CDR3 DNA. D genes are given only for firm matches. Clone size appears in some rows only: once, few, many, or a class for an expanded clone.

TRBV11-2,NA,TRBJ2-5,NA,CASSLGGRAIQETQYF,TGTGCCAGCAGCTTAGGGGGCAGGGCGATCCAAGAGACCCAGTACTTC
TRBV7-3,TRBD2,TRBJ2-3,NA,CASSPLAGGSTDTQYF,TGTGCCAGCAGCCCACTAGCGGGAGGGTCCACAGATACGCAGTATTTT
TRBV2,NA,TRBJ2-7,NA,CASSDRVFDEQYF,TGTGCCAGCAGTGACAGGGTATTCGACGAGCAGTACTTC
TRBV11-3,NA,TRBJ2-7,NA,CASSPWAFSYEQYF,TGTGCCAGCAGCCCCTGGGCCTTCTCCTACGAGCAGTACTTC
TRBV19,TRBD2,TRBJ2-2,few,CASTSTSGTGELFF,TGTGCCAGTACCTCAACTAGCGGCACCGGGGAGCTGTTTTTT
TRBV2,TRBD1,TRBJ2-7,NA,CASSENIPGTGFEQYF,TGTGCCAGCAGTGAAAATATCCCCGGGACAGGGTTCGAGCAGTACTTC
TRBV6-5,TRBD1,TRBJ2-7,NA,CASSYSGTGETYEQYF,TGTGCCAGCAGTTACTCCGGGACAGGAGAAACCTACGAGCAGTACTTC
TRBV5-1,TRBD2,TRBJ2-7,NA,CATSPSGNSYEQYF,TGCGCCACATCTCCTAGCGGTAACTCCTACGAGCAGTACTTC
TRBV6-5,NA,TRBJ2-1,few,CASRYDSEQFF,TGTGCCAGCAGATACGACAGCGAGCAGTTCTTC
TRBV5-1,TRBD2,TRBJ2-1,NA,CASRGKSGGAGRNEQFF,TGCGCCAGCAGGGGGAAAAGCGGGGGGGCGGGAAGAAATGAGCAGTTCTTC
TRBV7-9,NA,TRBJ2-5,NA,CASSPRGGADQDF,TGTGCCAGCAGCCCTCGTGGGGGCGCCGACCAGGACTTC
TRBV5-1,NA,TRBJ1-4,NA,CASTWEGPPGLEKLFF,TGCGCCAGCACCTGGGAGGGGCCCCCTGGACTGGAAAAACTGTTTTTT
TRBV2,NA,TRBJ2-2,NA,CASRAGQNTGELFF,TGTGCCAGCAGAGCGGGACAAAACACCGGGGAGCTGTTTTTT
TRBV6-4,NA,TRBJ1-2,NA,CASSETQGQGYTF,TGTGCCAGCAGTGAAACCCAGGGACAAGGCTACACCTTC
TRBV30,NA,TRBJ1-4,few,CAWNPTGIKNEKLFF,TGTGCCTGGAACCCGACCGGGATAAAAAACGAAAAACTGTTTTTT
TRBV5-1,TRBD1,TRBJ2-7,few,CASSLERTGTYEQYF,TGCGCCAGCAGCTTGGAGCGGACAGGGACGTACGAGCAGTACTTC
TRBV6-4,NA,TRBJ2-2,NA,CASRETTENTGELFF,TGTGCCAGCAGAGAGACTACCGAAAACACCGGGGAGCTGTTTTTT
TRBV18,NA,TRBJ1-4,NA,CASSPNTIATNEKLFF,TGTGCCAGCTCACCAAACACCATTGCAACTAATGAAAAACTGTTTTTT
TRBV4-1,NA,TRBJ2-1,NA,CASSQLQGASGSYNEQFF,TGCGCCAGCAGCCAACTCCAGGGGGCTAGCGGCTCCTACAATGAGCAGTTCTTC
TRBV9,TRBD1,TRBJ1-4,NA,CASSDTDRAPTLTNEKLFF,TGTGCCAGCAGCGATACGGACAGGGCTCCGACTTTAACTAATGAAAAACTGTTTTTT
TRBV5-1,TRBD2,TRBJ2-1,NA,CASSPGRVDNEQFF,TGCGCCAGCAGCCCGGGGAGGGTGGACAATGAGCAGTTCTTC
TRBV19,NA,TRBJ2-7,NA,CASSRTAVTYEQYF,TGTGCCAGTAGTAGAACCGCAGTTACCTACGAGCAGTACTTC
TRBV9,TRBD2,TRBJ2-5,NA,CASSVALAGGQETQYF,TGTGCCAGCAGCGTAGCGCTAGCGGGAGGGCAAGAGACCCAGTACTTC
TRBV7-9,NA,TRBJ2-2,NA,CASSPEGGINTGELFF,TGTGCCAGCAGCCCAGAGGGCGGGATAAACACCGGGGAGCTGTTTTTT
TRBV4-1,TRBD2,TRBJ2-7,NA,CASSQTAGGGLYEQHF,TGCGCCAGCAGCCAAACGGCGGGAGGAGGGTTGTACGAGCAGCACTTC
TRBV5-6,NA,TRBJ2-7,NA,CASSLAVFYEQYF,TGTGCCAGCAGCTTGGCGGTATTCTACGAGCAGTACTTC
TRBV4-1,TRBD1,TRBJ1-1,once,CASSHTGTANTEAFF,TGCGCCAGCAGCCATACCGGGACAGCGAACACTGAAGCTTTCTTT
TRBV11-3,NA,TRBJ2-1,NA,CASHNGGTSEQFF,TGTGCCAGCCACAATGGGGGGACCAGTGAGCAGTTCTTC
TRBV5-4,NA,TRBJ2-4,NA,CASSLEGEDIQYF,TGTGCCAGCAGCTTGGAGGGAGAGGACATTCAGTACTTC
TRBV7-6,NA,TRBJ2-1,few,CASSLAYTVYNEQFF,TGTGCCAGCAGCTTAGCGTACACCGTCTACAATGAGCAGTTCTTC
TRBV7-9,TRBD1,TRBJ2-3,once,CASSRTGLTDTQYF,TGTGCCAGCAGCCGGACAGGGCTCACAGATACGCAGTATTTT
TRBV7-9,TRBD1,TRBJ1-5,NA,CASSLYAGGRGNQPQHF,TGTGCCAGCAGCTTATACGCAGGGGGACGGGGCAATCAGCCCCAGCATTTT
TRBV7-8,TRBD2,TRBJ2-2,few,CASSLERKRGRNTGELFF,TGTGCCAGCAGCTTAGAACGGAAGCGGGGGCGTAACACCGGGGAGCTGTTTTTT
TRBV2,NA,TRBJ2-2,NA,CASSGVLSGAGELFF,TGTGCCAGCAGTGGGGTCCTATCGGGGGCCGGGGAGCTGTTTTTT
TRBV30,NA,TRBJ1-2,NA,CAWSVRPGGYTF,TGTGCCTGGAGTGTACGGCCAGGGGGCTACACCTTC
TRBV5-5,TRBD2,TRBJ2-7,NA,CASSSGTSSYEQYF,TGTGCCAGCAGCTCCGGGACTAGCTCCTACGAGCAGTACTTC
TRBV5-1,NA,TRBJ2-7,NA,CASRDVPQGEQYF,TGCGCCAGCAGAGACGTCCCCCAGGGCGAGCAGTACTTC
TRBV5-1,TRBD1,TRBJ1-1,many,CASSDLTGVNTEAFF,TGCGCCAGCAGCGACTTGACAGGGGTGAACACTGAAGCTTTCTTT
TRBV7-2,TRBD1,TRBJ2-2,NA,CASSPRNRGDAGELFF,TGTGCCAGCAGCCCTCGGAACAGGGGGGATGCCGGGGAGCTGTTTTTT
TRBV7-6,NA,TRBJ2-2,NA,CASSLNPVTNTGELFF,TGTGCCAGCAGCTTAAACCCGGTCACCAACACCGGGGAGCTGTTTTTT
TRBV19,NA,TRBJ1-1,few,CASSIKGDTEAFF,TGTGCCAGTAGTATAAAAGGAGACACTGAAGCTTTCTTT
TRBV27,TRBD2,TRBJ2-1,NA,CASRGSGTSGLWDEQFF,TGTGCCAGCAGAGGATCCGGGACTAGCGGACTATGGGATGAGCAGTTCTTC
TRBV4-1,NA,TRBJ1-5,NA,CASSQDPWGGEFF,TGCGCCAGCAGCCAAGACCCTTGGGGAGGGGAGTTTTTT
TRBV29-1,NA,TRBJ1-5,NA,CSVVPGGSNQPQHF,TGCAGCGTTGTACCGGGAGGCAGCAATCAGCCCCAGCATTTT
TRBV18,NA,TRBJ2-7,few,CASSPPGSYEQYF,TGTGCCAGCTCACCACCGGGCTCTTACGAGCAGTACTTC
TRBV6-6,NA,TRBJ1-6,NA,CASSYENTYSPLHF,TGTGCCAGCAGTTACGAGAATACCTATTCACCCCTCCACTTT
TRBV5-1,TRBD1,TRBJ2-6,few,CASSKDRGAGANVLTF,TGCGCCAGCAGCAAGGACAGGGGGGCTGGGGCCAACGTCCTGACTTTC
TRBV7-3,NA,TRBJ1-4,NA,CASSLGLATTNEKLFF,TGTGCCAGCAGCCTAGGCTTGGCCACGACTAATGAAAAACTGTTTTTT
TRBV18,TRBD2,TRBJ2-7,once,CASSSGLAGVYEQYF,TGTGCCAGCTCATCCGGACTAGCGGGAGTGTACGAGCAGTACTTC
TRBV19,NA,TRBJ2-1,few,CASQEGAERWEQFF,TGTGCCAGTCAAGAGGGAGCCGAGAGATGGGAGCAGTTCTTC